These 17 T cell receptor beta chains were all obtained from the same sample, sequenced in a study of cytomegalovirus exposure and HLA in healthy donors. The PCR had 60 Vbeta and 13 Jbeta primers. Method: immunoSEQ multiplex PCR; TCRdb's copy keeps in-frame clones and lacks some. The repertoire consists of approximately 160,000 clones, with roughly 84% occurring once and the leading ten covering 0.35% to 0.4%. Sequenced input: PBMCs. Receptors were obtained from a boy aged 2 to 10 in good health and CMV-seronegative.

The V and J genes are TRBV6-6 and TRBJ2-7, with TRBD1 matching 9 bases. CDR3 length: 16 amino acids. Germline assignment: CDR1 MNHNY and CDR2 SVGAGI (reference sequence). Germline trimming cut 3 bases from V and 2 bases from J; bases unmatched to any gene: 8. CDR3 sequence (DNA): TGTGCCAGCAGTTATCTTCCGGGACAGGGAACCTACGAGCAGTACTTC. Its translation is CASSYLPGQGTYEQYF.

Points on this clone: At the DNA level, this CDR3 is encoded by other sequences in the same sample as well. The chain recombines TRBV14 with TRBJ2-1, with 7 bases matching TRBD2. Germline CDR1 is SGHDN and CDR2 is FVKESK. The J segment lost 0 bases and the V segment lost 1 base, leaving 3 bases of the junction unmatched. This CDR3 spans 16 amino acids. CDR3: CASSQVGGSSYNEQFF. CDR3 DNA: TGTGCCAGCAGCCAAGTTGGCGGGAGCTCCTACAATGAGCAGTTCTTC.

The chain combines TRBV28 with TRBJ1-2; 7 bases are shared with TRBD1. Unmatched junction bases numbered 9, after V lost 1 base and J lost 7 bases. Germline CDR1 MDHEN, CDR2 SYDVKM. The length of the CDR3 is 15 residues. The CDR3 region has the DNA TGTGCCAGCAGTTTATTTGACAGGGTAGTTAGTGGCTACACCTTC. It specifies CASSLFDRVVSGYTF.

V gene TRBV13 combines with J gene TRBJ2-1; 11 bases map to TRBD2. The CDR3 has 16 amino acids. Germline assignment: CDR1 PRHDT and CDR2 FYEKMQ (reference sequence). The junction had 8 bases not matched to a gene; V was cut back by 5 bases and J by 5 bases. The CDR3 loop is CASSPGGLAVNNEQFF. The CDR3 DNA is TGTGCCAGCAGCCCAGGGGGACTAGCGGTAAACAATGAGCAGTTCTTC.

Here the CDR3 DNA reads TGTGCCAGCAGTGAAGGGGGGACACTGTTAGGCTACACCTTC. It encodes CASSEGGTLLGYTF. The chain uses TRBV6-1 and TRBJ1-2, with a tentative D call TRBD1 (6 bases). Germline V gene sequence: CDR1 MNHNS, CDR2 SASEGT. CDR3 size: 14 residues. Trimming left V 1 base short and J 8 bases short, with 14 bases between.

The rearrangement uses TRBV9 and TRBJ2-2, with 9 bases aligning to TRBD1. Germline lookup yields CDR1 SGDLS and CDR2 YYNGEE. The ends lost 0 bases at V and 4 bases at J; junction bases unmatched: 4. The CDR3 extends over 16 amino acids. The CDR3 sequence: CASSVGTGGSTGELFF. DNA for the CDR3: TGTGCCAGCAGCGTAGGTACAGGGGGCAGCACCGGGGAGCTGTTTTTT.

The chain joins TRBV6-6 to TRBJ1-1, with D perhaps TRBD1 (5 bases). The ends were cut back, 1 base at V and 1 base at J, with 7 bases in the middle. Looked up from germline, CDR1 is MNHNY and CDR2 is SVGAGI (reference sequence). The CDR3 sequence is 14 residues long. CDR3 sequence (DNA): TGTGCCAGCAGTTACTATGGACAGAACACTGAAGCTTTCTTT. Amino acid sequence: CASSYYGQNTEAFF.

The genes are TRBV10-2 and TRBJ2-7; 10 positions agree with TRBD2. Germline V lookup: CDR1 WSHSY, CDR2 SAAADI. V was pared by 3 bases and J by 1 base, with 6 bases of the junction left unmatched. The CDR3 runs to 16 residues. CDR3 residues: CASSDDAGLASYEQYF. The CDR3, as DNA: TGCGCCAGCAGTGACGATGCGGGACTAGCGTCCTACGAGCAGTACTTC.

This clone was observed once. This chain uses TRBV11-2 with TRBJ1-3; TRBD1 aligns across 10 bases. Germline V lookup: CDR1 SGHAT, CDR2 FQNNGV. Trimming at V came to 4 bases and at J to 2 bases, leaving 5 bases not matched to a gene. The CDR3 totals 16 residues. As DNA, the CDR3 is TGTGCCAGCAGCTGGGGGACAGGGGTCCCTGGAAACACCATATATTTT. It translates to CASSWGTGVPGNTIYF.

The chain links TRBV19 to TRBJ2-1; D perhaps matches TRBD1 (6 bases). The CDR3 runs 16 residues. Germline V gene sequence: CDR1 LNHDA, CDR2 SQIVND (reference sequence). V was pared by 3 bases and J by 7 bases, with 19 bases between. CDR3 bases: TGTGCCAGTAGTATTATATGGGAGCAGGGGCGAAATGAGCAGTTCTTC. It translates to CASSIIWEQGRNEQFF.

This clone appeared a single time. In DNA, the CDR3 is TGTGCCAGCAGCTCCCCGGGGGGGGAAAATGAGCAGTTCTTC. Protein: CASSSPGGENEQFF. The chain carries TRBV9 and TRBJ2-1; 8 bases agree with TRBD2. The CDR3 extends over 14 amino acids. Germline V lookup: CDR1 SGDLS, CDR2 YYNGEE. V dropped 4 bases and J dropped 7; count of bases not matched to a gene: 7.

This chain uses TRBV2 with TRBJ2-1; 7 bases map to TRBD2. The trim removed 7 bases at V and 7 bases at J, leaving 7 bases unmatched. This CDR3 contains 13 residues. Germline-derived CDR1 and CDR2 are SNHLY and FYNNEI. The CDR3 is CASKSELANEQFF. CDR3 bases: TGTGCCAGCAAATCGGAACTAGCGAATGAGCAGTTCTTC.

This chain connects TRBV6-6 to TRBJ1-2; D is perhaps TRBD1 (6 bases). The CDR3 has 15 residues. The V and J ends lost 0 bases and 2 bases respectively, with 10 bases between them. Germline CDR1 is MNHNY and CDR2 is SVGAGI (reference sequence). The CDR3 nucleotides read TGTGCCAGCAGTTACTCGGACAGATACAACTATGGCTACACCTTC. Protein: CASSYSDRYNYGYTF.

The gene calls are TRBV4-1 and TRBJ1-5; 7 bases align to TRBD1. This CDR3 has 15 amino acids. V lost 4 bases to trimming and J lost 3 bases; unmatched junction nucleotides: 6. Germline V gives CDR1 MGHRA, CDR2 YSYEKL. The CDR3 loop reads CASSLHGQVNQPQHF. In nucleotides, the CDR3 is TGCGCCAGCAGCCTCCACGGACAGGTCAATCAGCCCCAGCATTTT.

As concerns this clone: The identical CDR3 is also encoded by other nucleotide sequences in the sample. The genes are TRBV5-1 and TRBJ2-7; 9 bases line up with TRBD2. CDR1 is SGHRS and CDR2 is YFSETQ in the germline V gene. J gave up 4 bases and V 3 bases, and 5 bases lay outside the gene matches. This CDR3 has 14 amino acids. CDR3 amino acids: CASSSLAGSYEQYF. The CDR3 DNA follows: TGCGCCAGCAGCTCGCTAGCGGGATCTTACGAGCAGTACTTC.

CDR3: CASSPVPRGTDTQYF. CDR3 coding DNA: TGTGCCAGCAGCCCAGTCCCCAGGGGCACAGATACGCAGTATTTT. V gene TRBV7-2 combines with J gene TRBJ2-3, with D possibly matching TRBD1 (5 bases). The CDR3 covers 15 residues. In germline, CDR1 is SGHTA, CDR2 FQGNSA. V shed 5 bases and J shed 1 base, with 13 bases lying between them. The full variable domain, rest sourced from reference TRBV7-2 and TRBJ2-3, is GAGVSQSPSNKVTEKGKDVELRCDPISGHTALYWYRQSLGQGLEFLIYFQGNSAPDKSGLPSDRFSAERTGGSVSTLTIQRTQQEDSAVYLCASSPVPRGTDTQYFGPGTRLTVL.

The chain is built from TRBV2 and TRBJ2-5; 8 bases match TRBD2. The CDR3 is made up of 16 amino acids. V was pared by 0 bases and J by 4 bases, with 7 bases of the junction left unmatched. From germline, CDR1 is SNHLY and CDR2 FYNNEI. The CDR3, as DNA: TGTGCCAGCAGTGAAGCGCTTCGGCTAGCGGGAGAGACCCAGTACTTC. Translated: CASSEALRLAGETQYF.